The T cell receptor beta chain under discussion was sequenced for a study of T-cell reconstitution after alpha-beta-depleted transplantation in children listed by TCRdb under 2016. A note on the overall study: Using TCR repertoire profiling, the study quantitatively followed how T-cell immune reconstitution unfolded in children after TCRalphabeta/CD19-depleted allogeneic hematopoietic cell transplantation.

Library prep was done by PCR. The run used an Illumina HiSeq 2500. Molecular barcoding was employed in the preparation of TCR libraries, with unique molecular identifiers being used to normalize TCRbeta repertoire quantification. TCRdb trimmed the raw reads at Q25, called clones with MiXCR and kept productive beta chains. Rows with one shared CDR3 protein collapse into an entry with the most common genes and DNA. The sample table holds fewer than 550,000 distinct CDR3 sequences, of which 11% were seen once. In total, the top ten clones hold nearly 5.5% of the sample. CDR1 and CDR2 were assigned from the germline V gene as SNHLY and FYNNEI. The CDR3 sequence holds 15 residues, the cysteine and phenylalanine included. Only the CDR3 DNA stays, 45 bases, in frame from base 1. The trim is 6 bases for V and 7 bases for J, with a gap of 19 bases between the germline ends. As regards this clonotype: Its cognate antigen has yet to be identified. Within one base of it there is no much larger clone, and no base qualities were kept.

The chain is encoded by TRBV2 joined to TRBJ2-1, with the D segment possibly TRBD1 or TRBD2, each aligning over 5 bases. This receptor was obtained from a human donor who donated a stem cell graft to a child with acute myeloid leukemia. The material was PBMCs from the stem cell graft donor, obtained from the stem cell graft. The bases are TGTGCCAGCAGGGCAAGAGGGGTTAATGGGAATGAGCAGTTCTTC. Its translation is CASRARGVNGNEQFF.